A selection of T cell receptor beta chains follows, all from one sample in a study of blood T cells in healthy people across ages. TCRdb re-called the 5' RACE reads with MiXCR, one entry per CDR3 protein. The table has under 2 million distinct CDR3 sequences, almost 35% seen once. The sequenced material came from blood. These receptors were obtained from a woman aged 25-40 years in good health. The CDR3 runs from the conserved cysteine through the conserved F or W. A D gene is named only where the DNA matches it firmly. Expanded clones are given a class, and other clones once, few, many or no size at all.

CSAPEGANEQFF TGCAGTGCTCCCGAGGGGGCAAATGAGCAGTTCTTC NA TRBD1 TRBJ2-1 TRBV20-1
CASSLSRGAYYGYTF TGTGCCAGCAGTTTATCAAGGGGGGCGTACTATGGCTACACCTTC NA NA TRBJ1-2 TRBV27
CASSFATTGELFF TGCGCCAGCAGCTTTGCAACTACCGGGGAGCTGTTTTTT few NA TRBJ2-2 TRBV5-1
CASSNIHQETQYF TGTGCCAGCAGCAACATTCACCAAGAGACCCAGTACTTC NA NA TRBJ2-5 TRBV3-1
CSARDSSGIFDTQYF TGCAGTGCTAGAGATTCTAGTGGGATTTTTGATACGCAGTATTTT NA NA TRBJ2-3 TRBV20-1
CSVEQGMWTEAFF TGCAGCGTTGAACAGGGAATGTGGACTGAAGCTTTCTTT NA NA TRBJ1-1 TRBV29-1
CASSSEGQDYEQYF TGTGCCAGCAGCTCCGAGGGGCAAGACTACGAGCAGTACTTC NA NA TRBJ2-7 TRBV9
CAGGTSFDEQFF TGTGCCGGCGGTACTAGTTTCGATGAGCAGTTCTTC NA NA TRBJ2-1 TRBV28
CASRLGGDTDTQYF TGCGCCAGCAGGCTGGGGGGTGACACAGATACGCAGTATTTT many NA TRBJ2-3 TRBV5-1
CASSLYSGMETQYF TGCGCCAGCAGCTTGTACTCTGGCATGGAGACCCAGTACTTC NA NA TRBJ2-5 TRBV5-1
CASSPQVEGAQYF TGTGCCAGCAGTCCCCAGGTGGAGGGAGCCCAGTACTTC NA NA TRBJ2-5 TRBV12-3/TRBV12-4
CASSLYGLAGPDTQYF TGTGCCAGCAGCTTATACGGACTAGCGGGACCAGATACGCAGTATTTT few TRBD2 TRBJ2-3 TRBV7-8
CASNFSVLHEQFF TGTGCCAGCAATTTTTCGGTATTGCATGAGCAGTTCTTC NA NA TRBJ2-1 TRBV12-3/TRBV12-4
CASSLIKYRQGTGELFF TGCGCCAGCAGCCTTATAAAATACCGACAGGGGACCGGGGAGCTGTTTTTT NA TRBD1 TRBJ2-2 TRBV4-1
CGVRRAEAFF TGCGGTGTGCGTAGAGCTGAAGCTTTCTTT NA NA TRBJ1-1 TRBV20-1
CASSQDVGTRNEKLFF TGCGCCAGCAGCCAAGATGTAGGGACACGTAATGAAAAACTGTTTTTT few NA TRBJ1-4 TRBV4-1
CSAYSGSTDTQYF TGCAGTGCCTATAGCGGGAGCACAGATACGCAGTATTTT many TRBD2 TRBJ2-3 TRBV20-1